This passage covers 28 T cell receptor beta chains from one sample sequenced in a study of shared clonotypes between healthy human individuals. TCRdb's table, derived via immunoSEQ multiplex PCR, lists solely in-frame clones and lacks some. This table has hundreds of thousands of clones, over 65% appearing once. Sequencing used memory CD4+ T cells sorted from blood. As to subset: CD45RA-negative fraction. These receptors were taken from a woman aged 25 to 45 in good health.

This clone came up a few times. The V gene is TRBV2, the J gene TRBJ2-1; 9 positions agree with TRBD1. Per the germline V gene, CDR1 is SNHLY and CDR2 is FYNNEI. The CDR3 runs 16 residues. V lost 5 bases to trimming and J lost 9 bases; unmatched junction nucleotides: 14. CDR3 DNA: TGTGCCAGCAGTAAAAGCCAACAGGGGGCGCTCCCTGAGCAGTTCTTC. This encodes CASSKSQQGALPEQFF.

The chain is built from TRBV7-6 and TRBJ1-3; D ambiguous. The CDR3 spans 15 residues. V was clipped by 5 bases and J by 0 bases, with 11 bases between them. Germline V gives CDR1 SGHVS, CDR2 FNYEAQ. The DNA for the CDR3 is TGTGCCAGCAGCCCTGGACGTCTCTCTGGAAACACCATATATTTT. Its protein product is CASSPGRLSGNTIYF.

Concerning this clone: Within the sample, other DNA sequences also encode this same CDR3. The chain carries TRBV27 and TRBJ2-7, with 8 bases fitting TRBD2. The CDR3 length is 13 residues. V shed 5 bases, J shed 4 bases, and the junction held 4 bases outside the gene matches. Germline values: CDR1 MNHEY, CDR2 SMNVEV (reference sequence). CDR3 coding DNA: TGTGCCAGCAGTAGAAGCGGGAGATACGAGCAGTACTTC. It codes for CASSRSGRYEQYF.

With regard to this clone: A much bigger clone sits one base away, suggesting this may be a read error. Other DNA sequences in this sample translate to the same CDR3. The chain combines TRBV7-2 with TRBJ2-5; D could derive from TRBD1 or TRBD2 (5 bases each). The germline CDR1 and CDR2 sequences are SGHTA and FQGNSA. The CDR3 is made up of 14 amino acids. Trimming cost V 0 bases and J 5 bases, with 10 bases left between them. The CDR3 bases are TGTGCCAGCAGCTTAGCGGGAGCAGGGGAGACCCAGTACTTC. It translates to CASSLAGAGETQYF.

The V and J genes are TRBV11-2 and TRBJ1-1, with 10 nucleotides matching TRBD1. Germline-derived CDR1 and CDR2 are SGHAT and FQNNGV. The trim removed 4 bases at V and 6 bases at J, leaving 2 bases unmatched. The CDR3 has 13 amino acids. CDR3 in amino acids: CASSWDRGAEAFF. The CDR3, as DNA: TGTGCCAGCAGCTGGGACAGGGGTGCTGAAGCTTTCTTT.

V is TRBV5-1 and J is TRBJ2-1; D not resolved. Trimming took off 4 bases at V and 6 bases at J, with 14 bases between the two ends. In germline, CDR1 is SGHRS, CDR2 YFSETQ. The CDR3 extends over 14 amino acids. CDR3 sequence reads: CASSHTGQPNEQFF. CDR3 coding DNA: TGCGCCAGCAGCCACACCGGTCAGCCCAATGAGCAGTTCTTC.

The V and J genes are TRBV18 and TRBJ2-1; 8 bases align to TRBD1. CDR3 length: 15 residues. Trimming at V came to 3 bases and at J to 6 bases, leaving 7 bases not matched to a gene. From germline, CDR1 is KGHSH and CDR2 LQKENI. The CDR3 sequence: CASSPGQGDGNEQFF. The CDR3 bases are TGTGCCAGCTCACCCGGACAGGGAGATGGCAATGAGCAGTTCTTC.

V gene TRBV5-6 combines with J gene TRBJ2-2; D gene ambiguous. The V and J ends lost 3 bases and 0 bases respectively, with 9 bases between them. Germline V gene lookup returns CDR1 SGHDT and CDR2 YYEEEE. The CDR3 runs 15 residues. The CDR3 region has the DNA TGTGCCAGCAGCTGGCTGGATTCGAACACCGGGGAGCTGTTTTTT. It yields the protein CASSWLDSNTGELFF.

V usage is TRBV4-1 and J usage is TRBJ2-1; TRBD2 might be the D (5 bases). The CDR3 spans 16 residues. The V gene lost 2 bases and the J gene lost 3 bases, with 14 bases spanning the gap. Looked up from germline, CDR1 is MGHRA and CDR2 is YSYEKL. CDR3 sequence: CASSQFSGSDYNEQFF. The CDR3 DNA reads TGCGCCAGCAGCCAATTTTCGGGATCCGACTACAATGAGCAGTTCTTC.

The chain recombines TRBV7-8 with TRBJ1-1, with D unresolved. The CDR3 is made up of 13 amino acids. V was shortened by 5 bases and J by 11 bases, with 18 bases between the two germline ends. Germline CDR1 is SGHVS and CDR2 is FQNEAQ. CDR3 in DNA: TGTGCCAGCAGCCTCGGGATTACCAAAGGGGCTTTCTTT. Its translation is CASSLGITKGAFF.

V is TRBV11-3 and J is TRBJ1-1; D remains unclear. This CDR3 is 17 amino acids long. Trimming shortened V by 5 bases and J by 0 bases, and 19 bases separated the two germline ends. Looked up from germline, CDR1 is SGHNT and CDR2 is YENEEA. The CDR3 loop is CASSVGVRAPMNTEAFF. The CDR3 DNA is TGTGCCAGCAGCGTAGGAGTGAGGGCCCCTATGAACACTGAAGCTTTCTTT. The complete variable domain, with remaining parts taken from reference TRBV11-3 and TRBJ1-1, reads EAGVVQSPRYKIIEKKQPVAFWCNPISGHNTLYWYLQNLGQGPELLIRYENEEAVDDSQLPKDRFSAERLKGVDSTLKIQPAELGDSAVYLCASSVGVRAPMNTEAFFGQGTRLTVV.

About this clone: The junction departs from the called germline gene at one end, perhaps through a read error. The chain has TRBV15 and TRBJ2-1; TRBD1 is a possible D gene (6 bases). Germline CDR1 is LNHNV and CDR2 is YYDKDF (reference sequence). There are 15 residues in the CDR3. The CDR3 region has the DNA TGTGCCACCAGCCGAGAGGACAGATCCTACAATGAGCAGTTCTTC. Translated: CATSREDRSYNEQFF.

The J gene is TRBJ2-5, the V gene TRBV28; D remains ambiguous. Germline V gene sequence: CDR1 MDHEN, CDR2 SYDVKM. V gave up 3 bases and J gave up 1 base, with 27 bases separating them. The CDR3 contains 20 residues. CDR3 bases: TGTGCCAGCAGTTTTAAATTGGCAGGCGGCTCAGGATTGTTCCAAGAGACCCAGTACTTC. The encoded protein is CASSFKLAGGSGLFQETQYF.

The CDR3 DNA reads as TGTGCCAGCAGTTCGCCGGACAGGATGAACACTGAAGCTTTCTTT. It codes for CASSSPDRMNTEAFF. This chain uses TRBV27 with TRBJ1-1, with 7 nucleotides matching TRBD1. This CDR3 region has 15 residues. Trimming removed 4 bases from V and 0 bases from J; junction bases left unmatched: 5. The V gene's germline CDR1 is MNHEY and CDR2 SMNVEV (reference sequence).

The rearrangement links TRBV28 to TRBJ2-6; D is uncertain. Trimming left V 6 bases short and J 4 bases short, with 13 bases between. CDR1 is MDHEN and CDR2 is SYDVKM in the germline V gene. The CDR3 totals 15 residues. DNA for the CDR3: TGTGCCAGCAGCTACTCTCTGGCAGGGGCCAACGTCCTGACTTTC. It translates to CASSYSLAGANVLTF.

This chain joins TRBV11-3 and TRBJ2-1; 7 bases are a match to TRBD2. Trimming took 1 base from V and 5 from J; bases not matched to a gene: 5. This CDR3 region has 15 residues. Germline-derived CDR1 and CDR2 are SGHNT and YENEEA. CDR3 in DNA: TGTGCCAGCAGCTTAGTTGGGACTACGAACAATGAGCAGTTCTTC. Residues: CASSLVGTTNNEQFF.

The chain has TRBV7-2 and TRBJ2-7, with D uncertain. This CDR3 region has 16 residues. V lost 6 bases to trimming and J lost 3 bases, with 21 bases between them. Germline V gives CDR1 SGHTA, CDR2 FQGNSA. CDR3 in DNA: TGTGCCAGCAGGTTAAATAGTATCGGCCTTAACTACGAGCAGTACTTC. Encoded protein: CASRLNSIGLNYEQYF.

The rearrangement links TRBV5-8 to TRBJ2-3; D remains unclear. Per the germline V gene, CDR1 is SGHTS and CDR2 is YDEGEE. The CDR3 is 13 residues long. The ends were cut back, 7 bases at V and 2 bases at J, with 11 bases in the middle. CDR3 nucleotides: TGTGCCAGCCTGGGTCGGTACACAGATACGCAGTATTTT. Encoded protein: CASLGRYTDTQYF.

The count of this clone is one. DNA of the CDR3: TGCGCCAGCAGTGGAAGGGATAACTATGGCTACACCTTC. Translated, it gives CASSGRDNYGYTF. The rearrangement joins TRBV5-1 to TRBJ1-2; D unresolved. In germline, CDR1 is SGHRS, CDR2 YFSETQ. Trimming pared 5 bases from V and 1 base from J, leaving 9 bases between. The CDR3 sequence is 13 residues long.

This sequence joins TRBV6-4 and TRBJ2-3; tentative D call: TRBD2 (5 bases). This CDR3 is built from 15 residues. Per germline, CDR1 MRHNA and CDR2 SNTAGT. Trimming took 4 bases from V and 1 from J, leaving 12 bases between them. The CDR3 coding sequence is TGTGCCAGCAGTGCTACTAGTTCTGGCACAGATACGCAGTATTTT. Encoded protein: CASSATSSGTDTQYF.

The gene calls are TRBV7-9 and TRBJ2-7; D is uncertain. The CDR3 has 13 residues. Germline CDR1 reads SEHNR; CDR2 reads FQNEAQ (reference sequence). The ends were cut back, 7 bases at V and 0 bases at J, with 10 bases in the middle. CDR3: CASNRLTSYEQYF. The CDR3 coding sequence is TGTGCCAGCAACCGACTGACCTCCTACGAGCAGTACTTC.

The chain combines TRBV28 with TRBJ1-5; the D gene is possibly TRBD1 (5 bases). The CDR3 has 14 amino acids. The ends were cut back, 5 bases at V and 3 bases at J, with 11 bases in the middle. The germline gives CDR1 MDHEN, CDR2 SYDVKM. This CDR3 reads CASSPGHTNQPQHF. The CDR3 nucleotides read TGTGCCAGCAGTCCCGGACACACCAATCAGCCCCAGCATTTT.

The CDR3 DNA is TGCGCCAGCAGCTTAGGGACTAGCGGTATCTACGAGCAGTACTTC. This sequence encodes CASSLGTSGIYEQYF. This chain links TRBV5-1 with TRBJ2-7; 11 bases line up with TRBD2. Unmatched junction bases numbered 4, after V lost 2 bases and J lost 3 bases. CDR1 is SGHRS and CDR2 is YFSETQ in the germline V gene. This CDR3 contains 15 residues.

The chain recombines TRBV27 with TRBJ2-7; D tentatively fits TRBD1 or TRBD2 (5 bases each). V lost 5 bases to trimming and J lost 2 bases, with 10 bases between them. The CDR3 loop spans 13 amino acids. Germline V gives CDR1 MNHEY, CDR2 SMNVEV (reference sequence). This CDR3 is CASSLQGPYEQYF. CDR3 coding DNA: TGTGCCAGCAGTCTCCAGGGACCCTACGAGCAGTACTTC.

The genes are TRBV28 and TRBJ1-1; 7 bases are a match to TRBD1. The germline V gene encodes CDR1 MDHEN and CDR2 SYDVKM. The CDR3 totals 14 residues. V was clipped by 5 bases and J by 5 bases; unmatched bases: 8. CDR3 loop: CASSTLGDSTEAFF. CDR3 coding DNA: TGTGCCAGCAGTACCCTCGGGGACAGTACTGAAGCTTTCTTT.

The chain links TRBV25-1 to TRBJ2-1; D gene unclear. CDR1 and CDR2 from the germline V gene are MGHDK and SYGVNS. Trimming pared 7 bases from V and 3 bases from J, leaving 16 bases between. The CDR3 consists of 15 residues. The CDR3 bases are TGTGCCAGCACACCGTCAAAAGATCACTACAATGAGCAGTTCTTC. Its translation: CASTPSKDHYNEQFF.

For the CDR3, the DNA is TGTGCCAGCAGCTACCTTGACACGGGTGCCTACGAGCAGTACTTC. Protein sequence: CASSYLDTGAYEQYF. The rearrangement joins TRBV6-1 to TRBJ2-7; unclear D gene. V was cut by 6 bases and J by 2 bases, with 17 bases left in between. Germline V gene data show CDR1 as MNHNS and CDR2 as SASEGT. The length of the CDR3 is 15 residues.

The chain links TRBV9 to TRBJ2-3; possibly TRBD1 for D (5 bases). This CDR3 region has 16 residues. From germline, CDR1 is SGDLS and CDR2 YYNGEE. With 0 bases removed from V and 4 bases from J, the gap between germline ends came to 15 bases. The CDR3 loop reads CASSVGTFGVADTQYF. CDR3 nucleotides: TGTGCCAGCAGCGTAGGGACATTCGGAGTGGCAGATACGCAGTATTTT.